This T cell receptor (beta chain) was sequenced in a study of PD-1 blockade in classical Hodgkin lymphoma. As for the study in general: Each patient was given nivolumab 3 mg/kg through a vein every 2 weeks.

Remarks on this clone: The antigen is unknown.

The CDR3 sequence is 17 residues long. Germline loops: CDR1 SGDLS, CDR2 YYNGEE. The V segment lost 0 bases and the J segment 8 bases; nucleotides outside the gene matches: 14. Broader study findings: Newly diagnosed and completely responding patients shared comparable baseline diversity. In newly diagnosed patients, baseline TCR diversity was reportedly below that of healthy donors.

Each patient experienced a relapse that followed autologous stem cell transplantation, and brentuximab vedotin exposure varied. Best response was recorded as complete response, partial response or progressive disease. Measured with immunoSEQ multiplex PCR; TCRdb has only the in-frame clones, and not every one. Among approximately 84,000 clones listed, 89% were seen once. The chain joins TRBV9 to TRBJ2-7; TRBD1 matches 10 bases. The source of this sequence is a human donor with classical Hodgkin lymphoma. Source: peripheral blood mononuclear cells (PBMCs), taken at baseline. CDR3 nucleotide sequence: TGTGCCAGCAGCGTAGAGGGACACCCGGGACAGGGGCCAAAGCAGTACTTC. As protein: CASSVEGHPGQGPKQYF.